Below, 25 T cell receptor beta chains from the same sample are listed, as sequenced in a study of Ad26.COV2.S vaccination and SARS-CoV-2 variants. Measured with immunoSEQ multiplex PCR; TCRdb has only the in-frame clones, and not every one. The sample lists hundreds of thousands of clones; around 88% were seen once. Treatment meaning: around 19 received Ad26.COV2.S at low or high dose, single or two shots; roughly five received placebo; per-sample allocation not given. Sample collection was performed on day 63 after the first vaccine or placebo injection. Sequenced here: peripheral blood, sampled in a trial of Ad26.COV2.S vaccine versus placebo. The receptors originated from a person between 18 and 59 years old who received the Ad26.COV2.S COVID-19 vaccine or a placebo.

The rearrangement uses TRBV6-2 or TRBV6-3 and TRBJ2-3; TRBD2 is a possible D gene (5 bases). CDR3 length: 12 amino acids. Germline V gives CDR1 MNHEY, CDR2 SVGEGT. Trimming removed 5 bases from V and 8 bases from J, with 11 bases in between. The CDR3 DNA follows: TGTGCCAGCAGTGCTAGAGAGGGTACGCAGTATTTT. It yields the protein CASSAREGTQYF.

The chain combines TRBV19 with TRBJ1-5, with a weak D call TRBD1 (5 bases). The CDR3 has 14 residues. Deletions cut 10 bases from V and 0 bases from J, with 13 bases between. Looked up from germline, CDR1 is LNHDA and CDR2 is SQIVND (reference sequence). Here the CDR3 reads CATRYGGSNQPQHF. The CDR3 region has the DNA TGTGCCACCCGTTACGGGGGTAGCAATCAGCCCCAGCATTTT.

The V and J genes are TRBV19 and TRBJ1-1; weak D call: TRBD1 (5 bases). CDR1 is LNHDA and CDR2 is SQIVND in the germline V gene (reference sequence). Between the trimmed V and J ends, which lost 7 bases and 1 base, there was a span of 31 bases. The CDR3 consists of 20 residues. The CDR3 DNA follows: TGTGCCAGTACCCTTGTTTACTACCTTGTCGGGGACGGAACGAACACTGAAGCTTTCTTT. Translated: CASTLVYYLVGDGTNTEAFF.

This clone was observed at least ten times. The chain recombines TRBV19 with TRBJ2-7; D is perhaps TRBD1 (6 bases). Germline V gene sequence: CDR1 LNHDA, CDR2 SQIVND (reference sequence). This CDR3 spans 14 amino acids. V lost 5 bases, J lost 2 bases, and 13 bases lay in between. CDR3 coding DNA: TGTGCCAGTAGTTCCCCGGACAGCACCTACGAGCAGTACTTC. It codes for CASSSPDSTYEQYF.

J is TRBJ1-2 and V is TRBV4-1; the match to TRBD1 covers 8 bases. Trimming at V came to 3 bases and at J to 4 bases, leaving 16 bases not matched to a gene. The CDR3 totals 18 residues. CDR1 is MGHRA, CDR2 YSYEKL, per germline. CDR3 protein: CASSQPILGQGVGYGYTF. Written as DNA, the CDR3 is TGCGCCAGCAGCCAGCCGATCCTCGGACAGGGAGTGGGCTATGGCTACACCTTC.

J is TRBJ1-4 and V is TRBV18, with a tentative D call TRBD1 (6 bases). Germline V gives CDR1 KGHSH, CDR2 LQKENI. V was trimmed by 4 bases and J by 5 bases, leaving 17 bases between them. The CDR3 has 16 residues. The CDR3 nucleotides are TGTGCCAGCTCACAACACCAAGGGGGAATAAATGAAAAACTGTTTTTT. This gives the protein CASSQHQGGINEKLFF.

V and J are TRBV19 and TRBJ2-2, with D possibly being TRBD1 (6 bases). The germline CDR1 and CDR2 sequences are LNHDA and SQIVND (reference sequence). The CDR3 length is 15 residues. V dropped 2 bases and J dropped 6 bases, with 13 bases sitting between them. The CDR3 coding sequence is TGTGCCAGTAGTATAAAGGGGGTTGGTTCCGGGGAGCTGTTTTTT. Protein: CASSIKGVGSGELFF. Full variable domain (missing parts from reference TRBV19 and TRBJ2-2): DGGITQSPKYLFRKEGQNVTLSCEQNLNHDAMYWYRQDPGQGLRLIYYSQIVNDFQKGDIAEGYSVSREKKESFPLTVTSAQKNPTAFYLCASSIKGVGSGELFFGEGSRLTVL.

The V gene is TRBV5-1, the J gene TRBJ2-2; 7 bases are shared with TRBD1. Germline CDR1 reads SGHRS; CDR2 reads YFSETQ. The CDR3 sequence is 14 residues long. The ends lost 2 bases at V and 6 bases at J; junction bases unmatched: 4. CDR3 sequence reads: CASSLGQESGELFF. CDR3 in DNA: TGCGCCAGCAGCTTAGGACAGGAATCCGGGGAGCTGTTTTTT.

This clone was observed once. The chain recombines TRBV28 with TRBJ1-2, with 9 bases that match TRBD1. V lost 6 bases and J lost 8; bases outside the gene matches: 13. The CDR3 spans 15 residues. Germline loops: CDR1 MDHEN, CDR2 SYDVKM. CDR3 protein: CASSPTGGELVGYTF. CDR3 bases: TGTGCCAGCAGCCCGACAGGGGGGGAGCTCGTAGGCTACACCTTC.

The chain is built from TRBV7-8 and TRBJ2-1; the match to TRBD2 covers 10 bases. This CDR3 region has 16 residues. Germline V gene lookup returns CDR1 SGHVS and CDR2 FQNEAQ. J gave up 2 bases and V 7 bases, and 8 bases lay outside the gene matches. DNA of the CDR3: TGTGCCAGCACCAATGGAGCGGGAGGGCCCTACAATGAGCAGTTCTTC. This gives the protein CASTNGAGGPYNEQFF. The whole variable domain, remainder taken from reference TRBV7-8 and TRBJ2-1, is GAGVSQSPRYKVAKRGQDVALRCDPISGHVSLFWYQQALGQGPEFLTYFQNEAQLDKSGLPSDRFFAERPEGSVSTLKIQRTQQEDSAVYLCASTNGAGGPYNEQFFGPGTRLTVL.

This chain links TRBV12-3 or TRBV12-4 with TRBJ2-7, with a possible D match to TRBD1 (6 bases). V shed 4 bases and J shed 6 bases, with 10 bases lying between them. CDR3 length: 12 residues. The CDR3 protein is CASSSWGLEQYF. CDR3 nucleotides: TGTGCCAGCAGTTCTTGGGGGCTCGAGCAGTACTTC.

The chain recombines TRBV6-2 or TRBV6-3 with TRBJ1-2; D is possibly TRBD1 (5 bases). Trimming took off 0 bases at V and 3 bases at J, with 14 bases between the two ends. This CDR3 region has 16 residues. The germline V gene has CDR1 MNHEY and CDR2 SVGEGT. CDR3 region: CASSYSLRGPYYGYTF. The CDR3 nucleotides are TGTGCCAGCAGTTACTCGCTACGGGGCCCCTACTATGGCTACACCTTC.

The sample holds a few counts of this clone. CDR3 coding DNA: TGCGCCAGCAGCCAAGATCTTAACAGGGGATCACCCCTCCACTTT. This encodes CASSQDLNRGSPLHF. This sequence joins TRBV4-3 and TRBJ1-6; 7 nucleotides line up with TRBD1. This CDR3 has 15 amino acids. Trimming at V came to 0 bases and at J to 10 bases, leaving 6 bases not matched to a gene. CDR1 is LGHNA, CDR2 YSLEER, per germline.

This clone was recorded only once. The chain joins TRBV15 to TRBJ1-1; 8 positions match TRBD1. Germline values: CDR1 LNHNV, CDR2 YYDKDF (reference sequence). V gave up 0 bases and J gave up 3 bases; unmatched junction bases: 3. The CDR3 is made up of 15 amino acids. The CDR3 region is CATSRDRGLYTEAFF. CDR3 DNA sequence: TGTGCCACCAGCAGAGACAGGGGGCTTTACACTGAAGCTTTCTTT. Variable domain in full (rest from reference TRBV15 and TRBJ1-1): DAMVIQNPRYQVTQFGKPVTLSCSQTLNHNVMYWYQQKSSQAPKLLFHYYDKDFNNEADTPDNFQSRRPNTSFCFLDIRSPGLGDTAMYLCATSRDRGLYTEAFFGQGTRLTVV.

The count of this clone is one. This sequence joins TRBV5-1 and TRBJ2-5; 11 bases line up with TRBD1. Germline V CDR1 and CDR2: SGHRS, YFSETQ. Trimming took 1 base from V and 5 from J; bases not matched to a gene: 13. This CDR3 has 18 residues. The CDR3 DNA follows: TGCGCCAGCAGCTTGCTGGAGCTGTGGACAGGGGGCGCGGAGACCCAGTACTTC. It encodes CASSLLELWTGGAETQYF.

This chain uses TRBV10-2 with TRBJ2-5, with D possibly matching TRBD1 (6 bases). The CDR3 runs 16 residues. Germline CDR1 and CDR2: WSHSY and SAAADI. V gave up 6 bases and J gave up 5 bases, with 22 bases separating them. CDR3 nucleotide sequence: TGCGCCAGCAGCTCTGGACAGATGGGGTCACGGGAGACCCAGTACTTC. This encodes CASSSGQMGSRETQYF.

This chain uses TRBV3-1 (or the pseudogene TRBV3-2) with TRBJ2-5; D tentatively reads TRBD1 or TRBD2 (6 bases each). The V gene lost 4 bases and the J gene lost 7 bases, with 7 bases spanning the gap. Germline CDR1 is LGHDT and CDR2 is YNNKEL (reference sequence). The CDR3 length is 11 residues. The CDR3 here is CASSPGATQYF. In DNA form, the CDR3 reads TGTGCCAGCAGCCCGGGGGCGACCCAGTACTTC.

This clone occurred many times. The gene calls are TRBV28 and TRBJ1-5, with D possibly TRBD1 on 6 matching bases. The CDR3 loop spans 15 amino acids. Germline CDR1 and CDR2: MDHEN and SYDVKM. V lost 6 bases and J lost 4, with 16 bases in between. As DNA, the CDR3 is TGTGCCAGCAGCGTTTTCAAGGGGGGGAATCAGCCCCAGCATTTT. Translated: CASSVFKGGNQPQHF.

The chain combines TRBV5-4 with TRBJ1-6, with 8 bases that match TRBD1. J lost 7 bases, V lost 5 bases, and 17 bases had no gene match. Germline CDR1 SGHNT, CDR2 YYREEE (reference sequence). The CDR3 contains 18 residues. This chain's CDR3 is CASSSDRGAIVRNSPLHF. In DNA form, the CDR3 reads TGTGCCAGCAGTTCCGACAGGGGCGCCATCGTGAGGAATTCACCCCTCCACTTT.

The chain has TRBV3-1 (or the pseudogene TRBV3-2) and TRBJ2-1; TRBD2 is a possible D gene (5 bases). The CDR3 runs 15 residues. V was trimmed by 0 bases and J by 4 bases, leaving 10 bases between them. Germline CDR1 is LGHDT and CDR2 is YNNKEL (reference sequence). The DNA of the CDR3 is TGTGCCAGCAGCCAAGATGCGGGCCAGTACAATGAGCAGTTCTTC. Translation: CASSQDAGQYNEQFF.

About this clone itself: Additional DNA sequences in this sample encode the identical CDR3. The CDR3 is CAISEPGLASSYEQYF. The CDR3 DNA is TGTGCCATCAGTGAGCCGGGACTAGCGAGCTCCTACGAGCAGTACTTC. This chain connects TRBV10-3 to TRBJ2-7; 10 positions match TRBD2. The V gene end was trimmed by 2 bases and the J gene end by 0 bases; junction bases not matched to a gene: 4. Germline loops: CDR1 ENHRY, CDR2 SYGVKD. This CDR3 is built from 16 residues.

V and J are TRBV2 and TRBJ1-1; D unresolved. The V gene's germline CDR1 is SNHLY and CDR2 FYNNEI. CDR3 length equals 14 residues. Trimming stripped 2 bases from V and 10 bases from J, with 17 bases between. The CDR3 loop reads CASSESTGTLLAFF. The CDR3 DNA reads TGTGCCAGCAGTGAATCAACGGGTACCTTACTAGCTTTCTTT.

The chain has TRBV11-2 and TRBJ1-2, with 8 nucleotides matching TRBD1. The length of the CDR3 is 15 residues. The ends lost 4 bases at V and 3 bases at J; junction bases unmatched: 7. Per the germline V gene, CDR1 is SGHAT and CDR2 is FQNNGV. For the CDR3, the DNA is TGTGCCAGCAGCTCTGACAGGGGAGGGTACTATGGCTACACCTTC. Residues: CASSSDRGGYYGYTF.

The chain carries TRBV5-6 and TRBJ2-5; 8 bases agree with TRBD1. The V gene end was trimmed by 4 bases and the J gene end by 2 bases; junction bases not matched to a gene: 4. This CDR3 has 14 amino acids. Germline CDR1 is SGHDT and CDR2 is YYEEEE. CDR3 coding DNA: TGTGCCAGCAGCCTACGACAGGGGCAAGAGACCCAGTACTTC. It translates to CASSLRQGQETQYF.

V and J are TRBV7-8 and TRBJ1-2, with unresolved D. V was pared by 5 bases and J by 5 bases, with 9 bases between. Germline V gives CDR1 SGHVS, CDR2 FQNEAQ. CDR3 length: 12 amino acids. The CDR3 reads CASSPGWYGYTF. Written as DNA, the CDR3 is TGTGCCAGCAGCCCGGGGTGGTATGGCTACACCTTC.